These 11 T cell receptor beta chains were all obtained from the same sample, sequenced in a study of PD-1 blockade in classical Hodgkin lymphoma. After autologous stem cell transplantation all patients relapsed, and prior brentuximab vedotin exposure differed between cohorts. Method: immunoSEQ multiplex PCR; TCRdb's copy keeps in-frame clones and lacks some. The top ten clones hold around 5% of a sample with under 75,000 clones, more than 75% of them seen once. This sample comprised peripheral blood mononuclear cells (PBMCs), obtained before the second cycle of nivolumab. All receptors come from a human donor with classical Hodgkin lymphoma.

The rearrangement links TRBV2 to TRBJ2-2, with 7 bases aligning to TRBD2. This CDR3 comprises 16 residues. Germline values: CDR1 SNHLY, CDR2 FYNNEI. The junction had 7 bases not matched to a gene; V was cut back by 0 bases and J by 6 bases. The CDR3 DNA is TGTGCCAGCAGTGAAGCGGTCAAGCGGGGCCCCGGGGAGCTGTTTTTT. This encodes CASSEAVKRGPGELFF.

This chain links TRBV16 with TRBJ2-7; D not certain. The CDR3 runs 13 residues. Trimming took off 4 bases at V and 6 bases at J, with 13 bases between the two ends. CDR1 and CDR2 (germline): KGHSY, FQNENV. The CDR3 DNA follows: TGTGCCAGCAGCCCACGGGCCGCGGTCGAGCAGTACTTC. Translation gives CASSPRAAVEQYF.

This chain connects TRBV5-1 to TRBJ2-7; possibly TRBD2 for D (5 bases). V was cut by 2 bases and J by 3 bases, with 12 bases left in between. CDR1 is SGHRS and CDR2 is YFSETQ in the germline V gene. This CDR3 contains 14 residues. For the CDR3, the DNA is TGCGCCAGCAGCTTAACTAGTAGTGTCTACGAGCAGTACTTC. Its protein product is CASSLTSSVYEQYF.

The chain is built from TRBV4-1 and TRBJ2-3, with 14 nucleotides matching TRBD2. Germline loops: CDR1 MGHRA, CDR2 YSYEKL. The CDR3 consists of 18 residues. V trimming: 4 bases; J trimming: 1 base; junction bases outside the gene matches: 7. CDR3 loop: CASSPGTSGGGGTDTQYF. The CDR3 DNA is TGCGCCAGCAGCCCAGGGACTAGCGGGGGTGGGGGCACAGATACGCAGTATTTT.

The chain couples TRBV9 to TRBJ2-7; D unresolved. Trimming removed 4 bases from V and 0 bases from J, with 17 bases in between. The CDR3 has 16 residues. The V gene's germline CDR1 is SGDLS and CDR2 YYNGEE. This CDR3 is CASSPGPNFPSYEQYF. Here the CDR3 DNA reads TGTGCCAGCAGCCCCGGCCCTAACTTCCCCTCCTACGAGCAGTACTTC.

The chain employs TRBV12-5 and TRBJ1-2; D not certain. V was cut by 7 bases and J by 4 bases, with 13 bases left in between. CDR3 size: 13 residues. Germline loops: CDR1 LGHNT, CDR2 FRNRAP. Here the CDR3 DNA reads TGTGCTAGTGTCTTAGGGAGCGGCTATGGCTACACCTTC. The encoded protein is CASVLGSGYGYTF. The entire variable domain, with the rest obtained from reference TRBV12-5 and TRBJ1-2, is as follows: DARVTQTPRHKVTEMGQEVTMRCQPILGHNTVFWYRQTMMQGLELLAYFRNRAPLDDSGMPKDRFSAEMPDATLATLKIQPSEPRDSAVYFCASVLGSGYGYTFGSGTRLTVV.

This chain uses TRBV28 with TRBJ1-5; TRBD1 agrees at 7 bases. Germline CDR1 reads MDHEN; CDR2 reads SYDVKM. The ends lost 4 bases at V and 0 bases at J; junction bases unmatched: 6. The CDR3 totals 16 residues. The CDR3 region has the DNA TGTGCCAGCAGTTACCCCGACAGGGTTAGCAATCAGCCCCAGCATTTT. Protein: CASSYPDRVSNQPQHF.

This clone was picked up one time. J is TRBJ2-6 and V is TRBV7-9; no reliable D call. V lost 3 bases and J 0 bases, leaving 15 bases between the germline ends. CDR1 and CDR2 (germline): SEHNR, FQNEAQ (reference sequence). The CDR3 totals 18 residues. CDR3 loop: CASSFPGLPSSGANVLTF. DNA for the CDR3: TGTGCCAGCAGCTTTCCCGGCCTCCCGAGCTCTGGGGCCAACGTCCTGACTTTC.

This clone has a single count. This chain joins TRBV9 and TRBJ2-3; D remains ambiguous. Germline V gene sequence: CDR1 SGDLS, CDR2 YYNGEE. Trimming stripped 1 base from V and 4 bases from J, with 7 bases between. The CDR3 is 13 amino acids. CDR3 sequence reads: CASSVPAADTQYF. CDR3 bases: TGTGCCAGCAGCGTACCAGCAGCAGATACGCAGTATTTT.

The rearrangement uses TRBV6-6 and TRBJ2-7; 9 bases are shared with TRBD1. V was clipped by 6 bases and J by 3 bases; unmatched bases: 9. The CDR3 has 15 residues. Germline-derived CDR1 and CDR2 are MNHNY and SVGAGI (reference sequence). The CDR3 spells CASSTPDRGIYEQYF. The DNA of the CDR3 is TGTGCCAGCAGCACACCTGACAGGGGGATCTACGAGCAGTACTTC.

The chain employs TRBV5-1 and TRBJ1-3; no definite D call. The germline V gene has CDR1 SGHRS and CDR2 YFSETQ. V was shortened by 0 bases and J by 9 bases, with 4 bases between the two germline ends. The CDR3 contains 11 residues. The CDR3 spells CASSLEGTIYF. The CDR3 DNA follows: TGCGCCAGCAGCTTGGAAGGCACCATATATTTT.